The present T cell receptor (beta chain) was sequenced within a study of cytomegalovirus exposure and HLA in healthy donors. Study results and caveats: TCR sequences were mostly rare, though some public TCRs occurred in many donors. As was reported, the classifier diagnosed cytomegalovirus status with high specificity and sensitivity. First-cohort TCR clusters were later found to tend to co-occur in the 120 or so validation repertoires. Some TCR beta chains (roughly 150 of them) were listed as cytomegalovirus-associated.

Germline loops: CDR1 SNHLY, CDR2 FYNNEI. With 4 bases clipped from V and 5 bases from J, the junction kept 13 bases outside the gene matches. CDR3 length equals 16 residues. In the case of this clone: Antigen: not known.

The method was immunoSEQ multiplex PCR; TCRdb's version includes in-frame clones alone and lacks a portion of them. The top ten hold about 4% of the sample, which has more than 85,000 clones, about 86% seen once. The chain combines TRBV2 with TRBJ2-5; 7 bases map to TRBD2. This sequence was found in a woman aged 18-29 years in good health and CMV-seropositive. Sequenced input: PBMCs. As DNA, the CDR3 is TGTGCCAGCAGTGGTAGGGAGGGATACGGGGCTGAGACCCAGTACTTC. Translated: CASSGREGYGAETQYF. Filled out from reference TRBV2 and TRBJ2-5, the complete variable domain reads EPEVTQTPSHQVTQMGQEVILRCVPISNHLYFYWYRQILGQKVEFLVSFYNNEISEKSEIFDDQFSVERPDGSNFTLKIRSTKLEDSAMYFCASSGREGYGAETQYFGPGTRLLVL.